Described below is a single TCR beta chain sequence and its context. Its antigen has not been determined. Base qualities were left out, and no much larger clone turns up one base away. The CDR3 regions of human TCRbeta chains were analyzed by immunosequencing. As for the authors' bioinformatics: TCRs in the repertoires were matched against a reference library of SARS-CoV-2-specific TCRs that had been generated with the MIRA antigen-specificity platform. Breadth was defined as the fraction of unique TCRs that were SARS-CoV-2-associated, and depth was defined as the fraction of total T cells that were SARS-CoV-2-associated. Using the MIRA data, each spike-specific TCR was mapped to the spike region that the TCR reacts to and placed in a CD4 or CD8 class. Log10-transformed breadth and depth values were compared by one-way ANOVA with Sidak's multiple comparisons tests. Sourced from immuneACCESS, this table was stored by TCRdb with only in-frame sequences that have V and J called. A share of the clones is absent; for the studies checked, an unresolved V gene accounts for under half, and the remainder has no known explanation. From that table come the V and J calls and clone size; the DNA was used to work out D and trimming. The sample table contains approximately 100,000 clones; only one count was recorded for about 86% of them. The ten largest clonotypes hold roughly 1.4% of the sample.

The sample is drawn from a study of T cell responses to AZD1222 COVID-19 vaccine (TCRdb year 2021). Broadly, across the study: Because spike-specific TCR depth and breadth did not differ between the two schedules, AZD1222 recipients who got a second dose at roughly 4 weeks were pooled with those who got a second dose at roughly 12 weeks. TCR sequencing was performed for more than 230 trial participants, of whom around 200 were given two doses of AZD1222 and some 26 were given two doses of MenACWY control vaccine. Trial participants were enrolled by age into 18-55, 56-69 and 70-plus year subgroups, with roughly 160, 29 and 62 TCR-sequenced participants respectively. The paper's findings and limits, for the study overall: Conclusions about previously exposed vaccinees were limited because only a handful of AZD1222 recipients were SARS-CoV-2 seropositive at baseline. Vaccine-associated CD4 TCRs spanned the whole spike protein, with dominant responses in regions 160-218 and 743-854. Because no samples from the day 14 peak response were available, repertoires could be characterized only after the peak T cell response. Participants were mostly white British, with more females than males. The authors suggested clonal diversity may have been underestimated. The 56-69-year group was small, and its depth increase did not reach significance, likely because of low power. After two AZD1222 doses, both the breadth and the depth of spike-specific TCRs were significantly higher than at day 0 and than in MenACWY recipients. Nearly half of unique spike-specific TCRs reportedly recognized epitopes outside regions mutated in the B.1.351 and B.1.1.7 variants.

Per the publication, the time point label means: baseline before first vaccination. Vaccinee samples came from UK trials COV001 and COV002, including a single-blind randomized controlled phase 2/3 trial of AZD1222 (ChAdOx1 nCoV-19) in healthy adults. For TCRbeta chain sequencing, PBMC samples from trial participants were taken at day 0 and at day 28 after the second dose. The receptor was isolated from an adult in good health. The sample was peripheral blood, taken on day 0 of AZD1222 vaccination.

The CDR3 has the sequence CASSSRGSYNSPLHF. The DNA sequence is as follows: TGTGCCAGCAGTAGCAGAGGGTCCTATAATTCACCCCTCCACTTT. The chain joins TRBV6-5 to TRBJ1-6; a confident D gene designation cannot be given. Trimming removed 5 bases from V and 1 base from J, leaving 9 bases between the germline ends. The CDR3 has 15 amino acids, counting the end cysteine and phenylalanine. The entry retains the CDR3 DNA only, 45 bases that are in frame from base 1. CDR1 and CDR2 (MNHEY, SVGAGI) derive from the germline V gene.